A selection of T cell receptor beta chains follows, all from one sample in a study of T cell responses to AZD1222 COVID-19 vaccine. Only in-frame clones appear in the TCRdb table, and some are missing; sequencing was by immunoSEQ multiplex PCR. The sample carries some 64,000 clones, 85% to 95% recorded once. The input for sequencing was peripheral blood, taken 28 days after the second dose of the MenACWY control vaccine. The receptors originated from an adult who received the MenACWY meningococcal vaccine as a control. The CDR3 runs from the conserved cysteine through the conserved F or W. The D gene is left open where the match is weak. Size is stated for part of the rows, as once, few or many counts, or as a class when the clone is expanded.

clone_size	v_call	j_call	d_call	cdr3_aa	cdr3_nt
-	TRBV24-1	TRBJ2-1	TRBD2	CATSEGLGRHDNEQFF	TGTGCCACCAGTGAAGGACTAGGGCGACACGACAATGAGCAGTTCTTC
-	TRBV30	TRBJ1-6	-	CAWSGPGDNSPLHF	TGTGCCTGGAGTGGGCCAGGGGATAATTCACCCCTCCACTTT
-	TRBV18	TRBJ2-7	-	CASSPPLQGKDEQYF	TGTGCCAGCTCACCACCGCTCCAGGGTAAGGACGAGCAGTACTTC
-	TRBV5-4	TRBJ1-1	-	CASSLVSGAQTEAFF	TGTGCCAGCAGCTTGGTTTCAGGGGCGCAGACTGAAGCTTTCTTT
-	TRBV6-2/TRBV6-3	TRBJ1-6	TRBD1	CASSYTGVTNSPLHF	TGTGCCAGCAGTTATACAGGGGTGACGAATTCACCCCTCCACTTT
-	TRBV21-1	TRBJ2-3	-	CASSPVGAKGLHTDTQYF	TGTGCCAGCAGCCCAGTGGGCGCCAAGGGGCTTCACACAGATACGCAGTATTTT
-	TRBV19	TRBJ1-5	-	CASNAGPSGAGNQPQHF	TGTGCCAGTAATGCGGGGCCCTCAGGAGCTGGCAATCAGCCCCAGCATTTT
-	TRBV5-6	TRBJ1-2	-	CASSLGQVQFYGYTF	TGTGCCAGCAGCTTGGGACAGGTACAGTTCTATGGCTACACCTTC
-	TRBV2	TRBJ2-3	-	CASSEEGITDTQYF	TGTGCCAGCAGTGAAGAGGGGATCACAGATACGCAGTATTTT
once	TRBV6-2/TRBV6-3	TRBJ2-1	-	CASSQSPNEQFF	TGTGCCAGCAGCCAATCCCCAAATGAGCAGTTCTTC
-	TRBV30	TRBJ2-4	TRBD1	CAWSPQGDIQYF	TGTGCCTGGAGTCCTCAGGGGGACATTCAGTACTTC
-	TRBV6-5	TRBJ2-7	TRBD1	CASLLTGGNEQYF	TGTGCCAGCCTTCTGACAGGGGGTAACGAGCAGTACTTC
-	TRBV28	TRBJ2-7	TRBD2	CASCGGRIYEQYF	TGTGCCAGCTGCGGGGGGCGCATCTACGAGCAGTACTTC
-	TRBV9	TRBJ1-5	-	CASSPGRGGNQPQHF	TGTGCCAGCAGCCCGGGACGGGGGGGAAATCAGCCCCAGCATTTT
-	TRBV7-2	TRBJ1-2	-	CASSPKGASWDGYTF	TGTGCCAGCAGCCCGAAAGGGGCGTCGTGGGATGGCTACACCTTC
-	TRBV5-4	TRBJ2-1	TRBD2	CASSLPAGAGNEQFF	TGTGCCAGCAGCTTGCCTGCGGGAGCAGGGAATGAGCAGTTCTTC
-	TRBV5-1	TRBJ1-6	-	CASANGGVRNSPLHF	TGCGCCAGCGCCAATGGGGGGGTGAGGAATTCACCCCTCCACTTT
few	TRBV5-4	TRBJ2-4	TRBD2	CASSLAGGVTKNIQYF	TGTGCCAGCAGCTTAGCGGGAGGGGTTACCAAAAACATTCAGTACTTC
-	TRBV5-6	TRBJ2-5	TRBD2	CASSFTSGPGTQYF	TGTGCCAGCAGCTTTACTAGCGGGCCGGGGACCCAGTACTTC
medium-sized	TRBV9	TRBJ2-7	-	CASSSRGVGYEQYF	TGTGCCAGCAGCTCCAGAGGAGTTGGCTACGAGCAGTACTTC
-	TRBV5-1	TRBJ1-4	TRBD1	CASSPTTGAAEKLFF	TGCGCCAGCAGCCCTACTACAGGGGCGGCCGAAAAACTGTTTTTT
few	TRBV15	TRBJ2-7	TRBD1	CATSGQGAYEQYF	TGTGCCACCAGCGGACAGGGGGCCTACGAGCAGTACTTC
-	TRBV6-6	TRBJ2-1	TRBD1	CASRRTGGGNEQFF	TGTGCCAGCAGAAGGACAGGGGGCGGGAATGAGCAGTTCTTC
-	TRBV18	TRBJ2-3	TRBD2	CASSPVPLAGDTQYF	TGTGCCAGCTCACCGGTACCACTAGCGGGAGATACGCAGTATTTT
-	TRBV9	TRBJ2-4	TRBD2	CASSVDPPGGVENIQYF	TGTGCCAGCAGCGTAGACCCCCCGGGAGGCGTGGAAAACATTCAGTACTTC
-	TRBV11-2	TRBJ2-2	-	CASSNWRELFF	TGTGCCAGCAGCAACTGGCGGGAGCTGTTTTTT
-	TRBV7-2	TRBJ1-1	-	CASSFVGDTEAFF	TGTGCCAGCAGCTTCGTGGGGGACACTGAAGCTTTCTTT
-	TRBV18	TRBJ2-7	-	CASSPRQGRTPEQYF	TGTGCCAGCTCACCACGTCAGGGGCGAACCCCCGAGCAGTACTTC
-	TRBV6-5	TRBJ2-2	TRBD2	CASSTGTSGTGELFF	TGTGCCAGCAGTACCGGGACTAGCGGCACCGGGGAGCTGTTTTTT
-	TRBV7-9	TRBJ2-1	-	CASTIRGGEQFF	TGTGCCAGCACCATTAGGGGGGGTGAGCAGTTCTTC
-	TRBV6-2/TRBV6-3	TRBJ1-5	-	CASSYTGIQPQHF	TGTGCCAGCAGTTATACGGGAATTCAGCCCCAGCATTTT
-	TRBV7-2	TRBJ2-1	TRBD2	CASSRTSGSNEQFF	TGTGCCAGCAGCAGGACTAGCGGGAGCAATGAGCAGTTCTTC
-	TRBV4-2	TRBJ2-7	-	CASSQDSLGVTEQYF	TGTGCCAGCAGCCAAGATTCCCTCGGGGTAACCGAGCAGTACTTC
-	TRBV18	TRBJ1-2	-	CASTLTGPSANYGYTF	TGTGCCAGCACCTTGACAGGACCCTCAGCTAACTATGGCTACACCTTC
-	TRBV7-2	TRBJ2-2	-	CASSLPGRTRAGELFF	TGTGCCAGCAGCTTACCGGGTCGGACAAGGGCCGGGGAGCTGTTTTTT
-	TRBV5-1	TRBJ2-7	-	CASSLEGRYEQYF	TGCGCCAGCAGCTTGGAGGGCCGCTACGAGCAGTACTTC
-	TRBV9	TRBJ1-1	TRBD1	CASSVAYRGTEAFF	TGTGCCAGCAGCGTAGCTTACAGGGGAACTGAAGCTTTCTTT
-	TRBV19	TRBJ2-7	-	CASSGTHGRNYEQYF	TGTGCCAGTAGTGGGACCCACGGAAGGAACTACGAGCAGTACTTC
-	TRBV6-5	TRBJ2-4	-	CASSITGVAKNIQYF	TGTGCCAGCAGCATTACGGGAGTAGCCAAAAACATTCAGTACTTC
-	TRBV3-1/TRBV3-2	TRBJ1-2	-	CASSQVGRGYTF	TGTGCCAGCAGCCAAGTAGGAAGAGGCTACACCTTC
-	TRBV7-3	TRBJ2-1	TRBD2	CASSRSGSSYNEQFF	TGTGCCAGCAGCCGTAGCGGGAGCTCCTACAATGAGCAGTTCTTC
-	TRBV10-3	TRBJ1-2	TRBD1	CAISESSGTGLKNGYTF	TGTGCCATCAGTGAGTCGAGTGGGACAGGTTTGAAGAATGGCTACACCTTC
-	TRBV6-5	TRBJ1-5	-	CATEGMTGTRQPQHF	TGTGCCACCGAAGGGATGACGGGTACACGGCAGCCCCAGCATTTT
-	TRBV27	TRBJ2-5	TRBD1	CASSLPGQQETQYF	TGTGCCAGCAGCCTCCCGGGACAGCAAGAGACCCAGTACTTC
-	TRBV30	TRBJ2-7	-	CAWMAPWSGLYEQYF	TGTGCCTGGATGGCCCCGTGGAGCGGGCTATACGAGCAGTACTTC
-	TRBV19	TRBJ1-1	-	CASSLRLLQGVRAEAFF	TGTGCCAGTAGTCTCCGCCTCCTACAGGGTGTGAGGGCTGAAGCTTTCTTT
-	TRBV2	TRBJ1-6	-	CASGEGASPLHF	TGTGCCAGCGGCGAAGGGGCATCACCCCTCCACTTT
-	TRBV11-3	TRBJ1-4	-	CASSLSKNPVATNEKLFF	TGTGCCAGCAGCTTATCTAAGAACCCAGTTGCAACTAATGAAAAACTGTTTTTT
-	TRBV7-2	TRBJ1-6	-	CASSGGGGLYSSYNSPLHF	TGTGCCAGCAGCGGAGGTGGGGGGCTGTACAGCTCCTATAATTCACCCCTCCACTTT
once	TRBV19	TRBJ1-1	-	CASSPRGGANTEAFF	TGTGCCAGTAGTCCCAGGGGAGGGGCGAACACTGAAGCTTTCTTT
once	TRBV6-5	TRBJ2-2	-	CASRGPGELFF	TGTGCCAGCAGGGGACCCGGGGAGCTGTTTTTT
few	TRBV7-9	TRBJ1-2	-	CASSTSWTVNIYGYTF	TGTGCCAGCAGCACCTCTTGGACGGTTAACATCTATGGCTACACCTTC
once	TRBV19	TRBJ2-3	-	CASSTRKTTRDTQYF	TGTGCCAGTAGTACAAGAAAGACCACGAGGGATACGCAGTATTTT